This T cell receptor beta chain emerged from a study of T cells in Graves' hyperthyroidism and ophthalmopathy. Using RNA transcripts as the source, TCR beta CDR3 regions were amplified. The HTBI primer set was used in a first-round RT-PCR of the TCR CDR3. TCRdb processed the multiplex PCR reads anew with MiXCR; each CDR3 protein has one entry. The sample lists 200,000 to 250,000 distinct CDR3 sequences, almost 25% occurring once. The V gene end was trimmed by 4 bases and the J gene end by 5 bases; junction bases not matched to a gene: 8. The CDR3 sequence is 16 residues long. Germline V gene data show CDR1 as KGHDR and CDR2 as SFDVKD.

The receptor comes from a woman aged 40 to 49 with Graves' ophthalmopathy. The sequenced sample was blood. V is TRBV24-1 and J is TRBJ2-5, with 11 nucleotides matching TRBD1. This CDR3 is CATSDAEDRGPETQYF. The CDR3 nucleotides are TGTGCCACCAGTGACGCGGAGGACAGGGGGCCGGAGACCCAGTACTTC.